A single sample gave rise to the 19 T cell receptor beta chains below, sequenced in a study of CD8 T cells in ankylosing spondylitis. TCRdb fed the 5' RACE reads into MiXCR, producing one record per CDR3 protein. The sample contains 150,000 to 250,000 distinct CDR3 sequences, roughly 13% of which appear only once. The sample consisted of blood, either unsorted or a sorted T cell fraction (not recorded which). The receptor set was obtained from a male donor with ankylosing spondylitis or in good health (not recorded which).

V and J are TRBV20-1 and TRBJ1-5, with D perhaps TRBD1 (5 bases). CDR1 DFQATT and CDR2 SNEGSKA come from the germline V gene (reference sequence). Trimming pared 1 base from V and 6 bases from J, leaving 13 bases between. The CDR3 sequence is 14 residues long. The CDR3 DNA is TGCAGTGCTAGAGGCCCAGGGCCCGGTCAGCCCCAGCATTTT. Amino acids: CSARGPGPGQPQHF.

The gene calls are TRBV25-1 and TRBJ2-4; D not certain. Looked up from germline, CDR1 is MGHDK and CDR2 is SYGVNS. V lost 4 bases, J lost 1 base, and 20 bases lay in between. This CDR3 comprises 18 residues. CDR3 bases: TGTGCCAGCAGTGGCGAAGGGATCCCTGGCTTGGCCAAAAACATTCAGTACTTC. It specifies CASSGEGIPGLAKNIQYF.

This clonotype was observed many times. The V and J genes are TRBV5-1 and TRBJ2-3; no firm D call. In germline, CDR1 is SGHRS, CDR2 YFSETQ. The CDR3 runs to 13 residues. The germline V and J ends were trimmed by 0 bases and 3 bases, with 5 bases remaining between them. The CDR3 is CASSLDRTDTQYF. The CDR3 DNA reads TGCGCCAGCAGCTTGGACAGAACAGATACGCAGTATTTT.

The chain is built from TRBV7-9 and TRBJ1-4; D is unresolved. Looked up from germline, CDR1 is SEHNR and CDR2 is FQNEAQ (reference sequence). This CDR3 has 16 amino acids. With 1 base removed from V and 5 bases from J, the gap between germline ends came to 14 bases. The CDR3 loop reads CASSLGAQGLNEKLFF. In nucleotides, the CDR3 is TGTGCCAGCAGCTTAGGGGCCCAAGGCCTAAATGAAAAACTGTTTTTT.

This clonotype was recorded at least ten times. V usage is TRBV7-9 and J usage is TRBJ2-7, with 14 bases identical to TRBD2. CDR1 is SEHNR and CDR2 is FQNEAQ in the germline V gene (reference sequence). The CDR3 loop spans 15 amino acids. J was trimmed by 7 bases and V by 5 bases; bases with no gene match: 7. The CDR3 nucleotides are TGTGCCAGCAGCCACGGACTAGCGGGAGGTGGGGAGCAGTACTTC. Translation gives CASSHGLAGGGEQYF.

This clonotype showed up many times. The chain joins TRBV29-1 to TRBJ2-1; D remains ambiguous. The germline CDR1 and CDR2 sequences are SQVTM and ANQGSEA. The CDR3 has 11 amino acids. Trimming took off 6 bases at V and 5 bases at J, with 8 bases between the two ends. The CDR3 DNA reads TGCAGCGTCGTAGGGCACAATGAGCAGTTCTTC. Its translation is CSVVGHNEQFF.

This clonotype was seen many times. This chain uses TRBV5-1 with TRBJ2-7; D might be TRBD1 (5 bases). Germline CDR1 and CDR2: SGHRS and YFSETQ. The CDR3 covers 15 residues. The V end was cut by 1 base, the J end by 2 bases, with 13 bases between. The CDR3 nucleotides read TGCGCCAGCAGCTTGCCCCCTCAGGGTACCTACGAGCAGTACTTC. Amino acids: CASSLPPQGTYEQYF. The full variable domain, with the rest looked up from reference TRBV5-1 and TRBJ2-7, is KAGVTQTPRYLIKTRGQQVTLSCSPISGHRSVSWYQQTPGQGLQFLFEYFSETQRNKGNFPGRFSGRQFSNSRSEMNVSTLELGDSALYLCASSLPPQGTYEQYFGPGTRLTVT.

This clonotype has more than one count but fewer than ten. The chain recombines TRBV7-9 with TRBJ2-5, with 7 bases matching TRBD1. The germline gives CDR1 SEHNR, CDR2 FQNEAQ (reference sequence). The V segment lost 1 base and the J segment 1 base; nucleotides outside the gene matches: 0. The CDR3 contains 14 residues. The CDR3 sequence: CASSLGDSQETQYF. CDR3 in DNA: TGTGCCAGCAGCTTAGGGGACAGCCAAGAGACCCAGTACTTC.

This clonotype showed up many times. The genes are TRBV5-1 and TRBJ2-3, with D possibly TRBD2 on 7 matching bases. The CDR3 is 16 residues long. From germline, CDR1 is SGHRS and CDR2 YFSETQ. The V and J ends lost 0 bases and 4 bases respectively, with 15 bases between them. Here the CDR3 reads CASSLVLGGGSDTQYF. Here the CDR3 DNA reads TGCGCCAGCAGCTTGGTCCTCGGCGGGGGCTCAGATACGCAGTATTTT.

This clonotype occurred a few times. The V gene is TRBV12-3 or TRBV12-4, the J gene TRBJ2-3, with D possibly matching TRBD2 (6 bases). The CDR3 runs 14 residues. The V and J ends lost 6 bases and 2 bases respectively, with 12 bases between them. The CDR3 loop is CASSFAGPTDTQYF. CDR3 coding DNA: TGTGCCAGCAGCTTCGCGGGACCCACAGATACGCAGTATTTT.

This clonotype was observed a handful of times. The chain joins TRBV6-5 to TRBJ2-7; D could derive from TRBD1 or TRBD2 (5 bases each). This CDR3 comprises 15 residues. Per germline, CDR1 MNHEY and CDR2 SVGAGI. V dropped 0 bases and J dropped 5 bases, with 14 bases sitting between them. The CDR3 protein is CASSYSTARADEQYF. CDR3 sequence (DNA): TGTGCCAGCAGTTACTCGACAGCGCGGGCCGACGAGCAGTACTTC.

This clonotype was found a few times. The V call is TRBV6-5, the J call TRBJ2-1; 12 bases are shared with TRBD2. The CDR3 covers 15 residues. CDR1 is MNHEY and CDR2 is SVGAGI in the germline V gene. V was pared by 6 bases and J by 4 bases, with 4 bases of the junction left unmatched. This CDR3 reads CASSNGLAGYNEQFF. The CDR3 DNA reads TGTGCCAGCAGCAATGGACTAGCGGGGTACAATGAGCAGTTCTTC.

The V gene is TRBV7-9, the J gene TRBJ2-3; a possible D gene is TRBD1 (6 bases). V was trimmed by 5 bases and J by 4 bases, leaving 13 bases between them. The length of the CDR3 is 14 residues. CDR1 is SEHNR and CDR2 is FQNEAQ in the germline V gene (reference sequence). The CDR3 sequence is CASSSNRAPDTQYF. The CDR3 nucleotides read TGTGCCAGCAGCAGTAACAGGGCCCCAGATACGCAGTATTTT.

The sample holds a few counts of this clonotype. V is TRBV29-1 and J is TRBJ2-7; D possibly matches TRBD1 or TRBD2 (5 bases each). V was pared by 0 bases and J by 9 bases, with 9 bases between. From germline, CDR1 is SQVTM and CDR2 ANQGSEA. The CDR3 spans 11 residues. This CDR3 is CSVEEGVGQYF. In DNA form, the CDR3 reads TGCAGCGTTGAAGAGGGGGTTGGGCAGTACTTC.

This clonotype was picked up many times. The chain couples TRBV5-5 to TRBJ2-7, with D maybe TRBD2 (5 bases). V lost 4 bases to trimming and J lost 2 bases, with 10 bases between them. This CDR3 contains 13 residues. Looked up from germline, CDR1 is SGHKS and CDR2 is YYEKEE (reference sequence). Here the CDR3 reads CASSLPGAYEQYF. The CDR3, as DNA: TGTGCCAGCAGCCTCCCCGGGGCCTACGAGCAGTACTTC.

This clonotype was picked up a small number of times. CDR3 nucleotides: TGTGCCAGCAGTGAATTGGGATGGGACACTGAAGCTTTCTTT. It is translated as CASSELGWDTEAFF. V is TRBV25-1 and J is TRBJ1-1; no clear D gene. This CDR3 spans 14 amino acids. Germline CDR1 MGHDK, CDR2 SYGVNS. Trimming left V 1 base short and J 3 bases short, with 9 bases between.

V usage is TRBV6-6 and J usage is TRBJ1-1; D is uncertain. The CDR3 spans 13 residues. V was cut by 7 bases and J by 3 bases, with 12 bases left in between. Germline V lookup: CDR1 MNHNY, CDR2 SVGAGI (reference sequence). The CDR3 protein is CASTWSTYTEAFF. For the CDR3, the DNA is TGTGCCAGCACTTGGAGTACGTACACTGAAGCTTTCTTT.

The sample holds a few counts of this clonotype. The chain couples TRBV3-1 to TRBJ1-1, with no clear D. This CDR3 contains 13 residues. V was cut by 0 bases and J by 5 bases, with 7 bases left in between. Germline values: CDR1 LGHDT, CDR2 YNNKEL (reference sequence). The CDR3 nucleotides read TGTGCCAGCAGCCAAGAAGCCCGAACTGAAGCTTTCTTT. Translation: CASSQEARTEAFF.

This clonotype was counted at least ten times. The DNA of the CDR3 is TGCGCCAGCAGCTTGGTATATCGCCCCGCAGATACGCAGTATTTT. Protein: CASSLVYRPADTQYF. This rearrangement joins TRBV5-1 to TRBJ2-3; no reliable D call. CDR1 and CDR2 from the germline V gene are SGHRS and YFSETQ. The CDR3 covers 15 residues. Trimming removed 0 bases from V and 4 bases from J, with 12 bases in between.